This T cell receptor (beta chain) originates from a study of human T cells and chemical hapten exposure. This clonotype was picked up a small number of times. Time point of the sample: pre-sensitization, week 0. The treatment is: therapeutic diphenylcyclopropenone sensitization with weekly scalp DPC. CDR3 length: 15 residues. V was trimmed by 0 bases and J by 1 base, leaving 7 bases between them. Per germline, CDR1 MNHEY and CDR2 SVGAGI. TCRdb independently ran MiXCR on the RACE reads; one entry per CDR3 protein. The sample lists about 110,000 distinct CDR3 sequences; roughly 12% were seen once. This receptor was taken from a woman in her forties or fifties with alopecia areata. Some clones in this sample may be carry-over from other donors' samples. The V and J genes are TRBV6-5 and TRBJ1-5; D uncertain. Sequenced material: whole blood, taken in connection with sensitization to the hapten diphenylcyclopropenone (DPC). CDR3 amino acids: CASSYSGLSNQPQHF. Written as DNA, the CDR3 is TGTGCCAGCAGTTACTCAGGTCTCAGCAATCAGCCCCAGCATTTT.